A selection of T cell receptor beta chains follows, all from one sample in a study of siplizumab effects on memory and regulatory T cells. The protocol was immunoSEQ multiplex PCR, while the TCRdb copy is restricted to in-frame clones and leaves out a portion. The sample contains over 90,000 clones, 90% to 95% of which appear only once. Material: CD4+ T cells sorted from blood. The receptors were gathered from a human donor in good health. The conserved cysteine and the conserved F or W are not part of the CDR3 here.

TRBV10-1 | ASSVSGRYNEQF
TRBV19 | ASSRQVPSTDTQY
TRBV30 | AWSVEGNQPQH
TRBV5-1 | ASSLAVGSGYEQY
TRBV6-5 | ASSREHRSTDTQY
TRBV27 | ASSHSGNTQY
TRBV11-2 | ASSLGLSGSYEQY
TRBV5-5 | ASSSTRRRVDEQF
TRBV11-2 | ASSPPLAGGETQY
TRBV5-1 | ASSLLGGIGGTDTQY
TRBV7-9 | ASSPLEREGNNQQF
TRBV7-3 | ASSLNAGAAGELF
TRBV30 | ACFRSALGGELF
TRBV7-8 | ASSPLIVYNEQF
TRBV5-1 | ASSPGQAPQY
TRBV11-1 | ASNIGDPAGTQY
TRBV9 | ASSVDGTPLANEQF
TRBV5-6 | ASSGAGNQPQH
TRBV18 | ASSPTGAFDQPQH
TRBV7-9 | ASSLAVDSAKDGYT
TRBV28 | ATSFSGSYGYT
TRBV1 | TSSQLHRVKNTEAF
TRBV30 | AWRDRGRGEKLF
TRBV11-2 | ASSYLRQGRWDTQY
TRBV6-1 | ASRDGGTLNEQF
TRBV6-1 | ASSGQDSGNTIY